A single sample gave rise to the 18 T cell receptor beta chains below, sequenced in a study of T cells after yellow fever vaccination (dated by TCRdb to about 2019). Library method: 5' RACE. Sequenced on an Illumina HiSeq 2500. TCRdb trimmed public reads at Q25 via fastp, called clones via MiXCR and kept in-frame beta chains. CDR3 protein duplicates are merged, each entry listing the most common genes and DNA. This sample is represented by 450,000 to 600,000 distinct CDR3 sequences; about 14% of them were singletons. The ten largest clones capture over 13% of the sample. The intended sense of this specimen's treatment or condition label: live attenuated yellow fever vaccine strain. The source material was PBMCs, sampled on the day of the yellow fever booster vaccination. The receptors shown here come from a man aged 25 to 40 who received the YFV17D yellow fever vaccine.

The chain is built from TRBV20-1 and TRBJ2-1, with D perhaps TRBD1 (6 bases). The CDR3 is 14 residues long. CDR1 and CDR2 (germline): DFQATT, SNEGSKA (reference sequence). V lost 0 bases to trimming and J lost 9 bases, with 15 bases between them. For the CDR3, the DNA is TGCAGTGCTAGAGATCCACAGGGTATCGGTGAGCAGTTCTTC. Translated, it gives CSARDPQGIGEQFF.

This rearrangement joins TRBV7-2 to TRBJ2-2; D uncertain. Germline V gene data show CDR1 as SGHTA and CDR2 as FQGNSA. The CDR3 contains 12 residues. V was shortened by 5 bases and J by 7 bases, with 8 bases between the two germline ends. The CDR3 nucleotides read TGTGCCAGCAGCCCACTATACGGGGAGCTGTTTTTT. This codes for CASSPLYGELFF.

The rearrangement uses TRBV4-1 and TRBJ2-1, with a tentative D call TRBD2 (5 bases). CDR3 length: 15 residues. Germline values: CDR1 MGHRA, CDR2 YSYEKL. Between the trimmed V and J ends, which lost 2 bases and 9 bases, there was a span of 17 bases. This CDR3 is CASSQRLLDLVEQFF. CDR3 sequence (DNA): TGCGCCAGCAGCCAACGACTACTAGATCTTGTTGAGCAGTTCTTC.

This clonotype has a handful of counts. The chain couples TRBV5-1 to TRBJ1-1; D remains ambiguous. V shed 0 bases and J shed 1 base, with 10 bases lying between them. Germline V gene sequence: CDR1 SGHRS, CDR2 YFSETQ. This CDR3 region has 15 residues. CDR3 loop: CASSLGAAQNTEAFF. The CDR3 DNA sequence: TGCGCCAGCAGCTTGGGGGCAGCCCAGAACACTGAAGCTTTCTTT.

This clonotype showed up many times. The chain recombines TRBV7-2 with TRBJ2-2; the match to TRBD1 covers 7 bases. Trimming at V came to 5 bases and at J to 3 bases, leaving 6 bases not matched to a gene. The CDR3 sequence is 15 residues long. In germline, CDR1 is SGHTA, CDR2 FQGNSA. CDR3 region: CASSEWDRHTGELFF. DNA of the CDR3: TGTGCCAGCAGCGAATGGGACAGACACACCGGGGAGCTGTTTTTT.

The sample holds a few counts of this clonotype. The chain combines TRBV19 with TRBJ2-4, with D maybe TRBD2 (5 bases). The CDR3 has 14 amino acids. CDR1 is LNHDA and CDR2 is SQIVND in the germline V gene (reference sequence). The V and J ends lost 7 bases and 0 bases respectively, with 10 bases between them. The CDR3 DNA reads as TGTGCCAGTATAGGAGGTCTAGCCAAAAACATTCAGTACTTC. This sequence encodes CASIGGLAKNIQYF.

The rearrangement links TRBV30 to TRBJ2-3; D is uncertain. CDR1 is GTSNPN, CDR2 SVGIG, per germline (reference sequence). The CDR3 contains 14 residues. Trimming shortened V by 5 bases and J by 6 bases, and 18 bases separated the two germline ends. CDR3 DNA sequence: TGTGCCTGGGCCCGGACGGCCTCAGCTGATACGCAGTATTTT. Its translation is CAWARTASADTQYF.

This clonotype was counted only a few times. The chain recombines TRBV7-9 with TRBJ2-3, with 9 positions matching TRBD2. The CDR3 is made up of 15 amino acids. J gave up 6 bases and V 3 bases, and 7 bases lay outside the gene matches. CDR1 SEHNR and CDR2 FQNEAQ come from the germline V gene (reference sequence). In DNA form, the CDR3 reads TGTGCCAGCAGCTTCGGGGTAGCGGGAGAGGATACGCAGTATTTT. Its translation: CASSFGVAGEDTQYF.

This clonotype has at least ten counts. The chain combines TRBV13 with TRBJ2-3; 10 bases are a match to TRBD1. The germline CDR1 and CDR2 sequences are PRHDT and FYEKMQ (reference sequence). The CDR3 loop spans 14 amino acids. V lost 6 bases, J lost 4 bases, and 4 bases stayed unmatched. The CDR3 coding sequence is TGTGCCAGCAGTGACAGGGGGCGATCAGATACGCAGTATTTT. Its protein is CASSDRGRSDTQYF.

V is TRBV7-8 and J is TRBJ2-7; TRBD2 aligns across 10 bases. Losses at the gene ends were 2 bases for V and 7 bases for J; bases not matched to a gene: 14. CDR3 length equals 17 residues. The germline V gene has CDR1 SGHVS and CDR2 FQNEAQ. The CDR3 nucleotides are TGTGCCAGCAGCTTACGTCTAGCGGGAGCAACGGCGGGGGAGCAGTACTTC. Its translation is CASSLRLAGATAGEQYF.

The chain couples TRBV7-6 to TRBJ2-6; D is perhaps TRBD1 (6 bases). Deletions cut 10 bases from V and 0 bases from J, with 16 bases between. The germline CDR1 and CDR2 sequences are SGHVS and FNYEAQ. The CDR3 is 16 residues long. This CDR3 reads CATTQDSASGANVLTF. Written as DNA, the CDR3 is TGTGCCACCACCCAGGACAGTGCCTCTGGGGCCAACGTCCTGACTTTC.

This clonotype has just a few counts. The V call is TRBV28, the J call TRBJ2-1; tentatively, D is TRBD1 or TRBD2 (5 bases each). The CDR3 loop spans 16 amino acids. CDR1 is MDHEN and CDR2 is SYDVKM in the germline V gene. Trimming pared 4 bases from V and 0 bases from J, leaving 13 bases between. The CDR3 loop reads CASSYGDGTSYNEQFF. CDR3 bases: TGTGCCAGCAGTTATGGTGACGGGACCTCCTACAATGAGCAGTTCTTC.

This clonotype was picked up a small number of times. V gene TRBV2 combines with J gene TRBJ2-2; D is unresolved. This CDR3 is built from 13 residues. V gave up 6 bases and J gave up 4 bases, with 9 bases separating them. Germline V gives CDR1 SNHLY, CDR2 FYNNEI. The CDR3 sequence: CASRDQTTGELFF. The CDR3 nucleotides are TGTGCCAGCAGGGACCAGACCACCGGGGAGCTGTTTTTT.

The J gene is TRBJ2-5, the V gene TRBV7-9, with 8 bases lining up with TRBD2. CDR3 length equals 14 residues. V shed 4 bases, J shed 5 bases, and the junction held 6 bases outside the gene matches. Looked up from germline, CDR1 is SEHNR and CDR2 is FQNEAQ (reference sequence). CDR3: CASSWGLEGETQYF. In DNA, the CDR3 is TGTGCCAGCAGCTGGGGACTAGAGGGGGAGACCCAGTACTTC.

This chain connects TRBV29-1 to TRBJ2-7; D may be TRBD1 (5 bases). Germline lookup yields CDR1 SQVTM and CDR2 ANQGSEA. The CDR3 extends over 12 amino acids. V lost 3 bases and J lost 5, with 11 bases in between. Here the CDR3 DNA reads TGCAGCGTTGATAGGGAAGGGGACGAGCAGTACTTC. Amino acid sequence: CSVDREGDEQYF.

The chain recombines TRBV12-3 or TRBV12-4 with TRBJ1-5; 9 nucleotides line up with TRBD1. CDR3 length equals 16 residues. J gave up 6 bases and V 1 base, and 7 bases lay outside the gene matches. The CDR3 loop reads CASSLDRGLVGQPQHF. The CDR3 DNA is TGTGCCAGCAGTTTAGACAGGGGGCTTGTAGGTCAGCCCCAGCATTTT.

This clonotype was picked up many times. The V and J genes are TRBV5-1 and TRBJ2-1; D is undetermined. The CDR3 sequence is 12 residues long. Germline CDR1 SGHRS, CDR2 YFSETQ. V shed 2 bases and J shed 7 bases, with 7 bases lying between them. CDR3 amino acids: CASSFTGNEQFF. The CDR3 DNA reads TGCGCCAGCAGCTTCACCGGAAATGAGCAGTTCTTC.

This clonotype was counted ten times or more. The rearrangement uses TRBV23-1 and TRBJ1-1, with D hard to call. TRBV23-1 qualifies as an ORF whose function is uncertain. Trimming pared 5 bases from V and 4 bases from J, leaving 8 bases between. The CDR3 consists of 12 residues. CDR3 nucleotides: TGCGCCAGCAGTTGGGGTGGCACTGAAGCTTTCTTT. Encoded protein: CASSWGGTEAFF.